A selection of T cell receptor beta chains follows, all from one sample in a study of blood T cell repertoires in COVID-19. Repertoires were generated with immunoSEQ multiplex PCR, while TCRdb's copy carries only in-frame clones and drops some. The sample contains more than 90,000 clones, about 83% of which appear only once. The specimen was peripheral blood. The receptor set was obtained from a man aged 65-85 years with acute or convalescent COVID-19. CDR3s include the opening cysteine and the closing phenylalanine or tryptophan. The order of the fields is clone size, J gene, V gene, D gene, CDR3 DNA, CDR3 protein. A D gene is named only where the DNA matches it firmly. Rows may omit the clone size; those that give it use once, few, many or a size class.

abundance: few
j_gene: TRBJ2-1
v_gene: TRBV15
d_gene: TRBD2
CDR3nt: TGTGCCACAGGACTCGGGGGGTTGTGGGATGAGCAGTTCTTC
CDR3aa: CATGLGGLWDEQFF

abundance: -
j_gene: TRBJ1-1
v_gene: TRBV19
d_gene: TRBD1
CDR3nt: TGTGCCAGTAGTATCTCCGGCAGGGGGTGGACTGAAGCTTTCTTT
CDR3aa: CASSISGRGWTEAFF

abundance: once
j_gene: TRBJ2-7
v_gene: TRBV7-2
d_gene: TRBD1
CDR3nt: TGTGCCAGCAGCTCGAGACAGGGGGCCTACGAGCAGTACTTC
CDR3aa: CASSSRQGAYEQYF

abundance: -
j_gene: TRBJ1-6
v_gene: TRBV27
d_gene: -
CDR3nt: TGTGCCAGCAGTTTCCCCGGACAGAAACTCCACTTT
CDR3aa: CASSFPGQKLHF

abundance: few
j_gene: TRBJ1-2
v_gene: TRBV20-1
d_gene: TRBD1
CDR3nt: TGCAGTGCTGGACAGGGGGGTGGCTACACCTTC
CDR3aa: CSAGQGGGYTF

abundance: once
j_gene: TRBJ2-7
v_gene: TRBV15
d_gene: TRBD2
CDR3nt: TGTGCCACCAGCTTGGGACTAGCGGGAGCTTACGAGCAGTACTTC
CDR3aa: CATSLGLAGAYEQYF

abundance: -
j_gene: TRBJ1-1
v_gene: TRBV9
d_gene: TRBD1
CDR3nt: TGTGCCAGCAGCGCCCGGACAGGGGGCATGGACACTGAAGCTTTCTTT
CDR3aa: CASSARTGGMDTEAFF

abundance: -
j_gene: TRBJ2-5
v_gene: TRBV5-1
d_gene: -
CDR3nt: TGCGCCAGCAGCGGGATAACAGGGGCGGGGGAGACCCAGTACTTC
CDR3aa: CASSGITGAGETQYF

abundance: -
j_gene: TRBJ2-7
v_gene: TRBV5-1
d_gene: TRBD1
CDR3nt: TGCGCCAGCAGCCTTGACAGGGGGAATTACGAGCAGTACTTC
CDR3aa: CASSLDRGNYEQYF

abundance: once
j_gene: TRBJ2-7
v_gene: TRBV10-3
d_gene: -
CDR3nt: TGTGCCATCAGTGAGTCTAGGGGCCCCCCTATCGAGCAGTACTTC
CDR3aa: CAISESRGPPIEQYF

abundance: -
j_gene: TRBJ1-2
v_gene: TRBV6-6
d_gene: -
CDR3nt: TGTGCCAGCAGTCCCCTTGGGGGCGACTATGGCTACACCTTC
CDR3aa: CASSPLGGDYGYTF

abundance: -
j_gene: TRBJ2-1
v_gene: TRBV5-5
d_gene: -
CDR3nt: TGTGCCAGCAGCTTTGGGCGGGGCTCCTACAATGAGCAGTTCTTC
CDR3aa: CASSFGRGSYNEQFF

abundance: -
j_gene: TRBJ2-7
v_gene: TRBV29-1
d_gene: TRBD1
CDR3nt: TGCAGCGTGGCAAAGGGACAGGGCTACGAGCAGTACTTC
CDR3aa: CSVAKGQGYEQYF

abundance: -
j_gene: TRBJ2-6
v_gene: TRBV7-2
d_gene: -
CDR3nt: TGTGCCAGCAGCTTAGAGGTTTACAGCTCTGGGGCCAACGTCCTGACTTTC
CDR3aa: CASSLEVYSSGANVLTF

abundance: -
j_gene: TRBJ2-2
v_gene: TRBV3-1/TRBV3-2
d_gene: -
CDR3nt: TGTGCCAGCAGCCAAGTCTTTGGGGTGGGGCAGGCCGCGAACACCGGGGAGCTGTTTTTT
CDR3aa: CASSQVFGVGQAANTGELFF

abundance: -
j_gene: TRBJ2-3
v_gene: TRBV5-1
d_gene: -
CDR3nt: TGCGCCAGCAGCAGCAGCGGGCGTGAAGATACGCAGTATTTT
CDR3aa: CASSSSGREDTQYF

abundance: -
j_gene: TRBJ2-1
v_gene: TRBV6-5
d_gene: -
CDR3nt: TGTGCCAGCAGGCCCGGACTGAGCTCCTACAATGAGCAGTTCTTC
CDR3aa: CASRPGLSSYNEQFF

abundance: -
j_gene: TRBJ1-5
v_gene: TRBV6-4
d_gene: TRBD1
CDR3nt: TGTGCCAGCAGTGAAAGGACAGGGGGGCCCCAGCATTTT
CDR3aa: CASSERTGGPQHF

abundance: -
j_gene: TRBJ2-1
v_gene: TRBV7-8
d_gene: -
CDR3nt: TGTGCCAGCAGCTCCCTATGGGGCATCTCCTACAATGAGCAGTTCTTC
CDR3aa: CASSSLWGISYNEQFF

abundance: few
j_gene: TRBJ2-7
v_gene: TRBV5-1
d_gene: TRBD2
CDR3nt: TGCGCCAGCAGCTTGGGACTAGCGGGGACCTCCTACGAGCAGTACTTC
CDR3aa: CASSLGLAGTSYEQYF

abundance: -
j_gene: TRBJ2-3
v_gene: TRBV4-1
d_gene: TRBD2
CDR3nt: TGCGCCAGCAGCCAAGATACGTATCGACTAGCGGGGGGGTACACAGATACGCAGTATTTT
CDR3aa: CASSQDTYRLAGGYTDTQYF

abundance: -
j_gene: TRBJ2-2
v_gene: TRBV7-2
d_gene: TRBD2
CDR3nt: TGTGCCAGCAGCCCCTCTGGGGCGGGGGGTAACACCGGGGAGCTGTTTTTT
CDR3aa: CASSPSGAGGNTGELFF

abundance: -
j_gene: TRBJ1-5
v_gene: TRBV12-5
d_gene: TRBD1
CDR3nt: TGTGCTAGTGGTATCGGACAGGGAAAAAGCAATCAGCCCCAGCATTTT
CDR3aa: CASGIGQGKSNQPQHF

abundance: -
j_gene: TRBJ2-7
v_gene: TRBV7-3
d_gene: -
CDR3nt: TGTGCCAGCAGCTTCCACGCGGGGGCTAACTACGAGCAGTACTTC
CDR3aa: CASSFHAGANYEQYF

abundance: -
j_gene: TRBJ2-3
v_gene: TRBV29-1
d_gene: TRBD1
CDR3nt: TGCAGCGTTCGACAGGGGAGCACAGATACGCAGTATTTT
CDR3aa: CSVRQGSTDTQYF

abundance: -
j_gene: TRBJ1-2
v_gene: TRBV2
d_gene: -
CDR3nt: TGTGCCAGCAGTGAAAACGGGGATGGTGGCTACACCTTC
CDR3aa: CASSENGDGGYTF

abundance: -
j_gene: TRBJ2-3
v_gene: TRBV5-1
d_gene: TRBD1
CDR3nt: TGCGCCAGCAGCCCTGGACTGACAGGGGAGAGGGATACGCAGTATTTT
CDR3aa: CASSPGLTGERDTQYF

abundance: -
j_gene: TRBJ1-5
v_gene: TRBV5-1
d_gene: -
CDR3nt: TGCGCCAGCAGCACAGGGACCCCAAATCAGCCCCAGCATTTT
CDR3aa: CASSTGTPNQPQHF

abundance: few
j_gene: TRBJ1-1
v_gene: TRBV7-8
d_gene: TRBD1
CDR3nt: TGTGCCAGCAGCTTAGCGGGTGCAGGGGGCGAGACTGAAGCTTTCTTT
CDR3aa: CASSLAGAGGETEAFF

abundance: -
j_gene: TRBJ2-7
v_gene: TRBV29-1
d_gene: TRBD2
CDR3nt: TGCAGCGTTGAAGACGTGGAGACTAGCGGGAGATCCTACGAGCAGTACTTC
CDR3aa: CSVEDVETSGRSYEQYF

abundance: -
j_gene: TRBJ1-4
v_gene: TRBV5-1
d_gene: -
CDR3nt: TGCGCCAGCAGCTTGGTGGGACACCGGACGAATGAAAAACTGTTTTTT
CDR3aa: CASSLVGHRTNEKLFF

abundance: -
j_gene: TRBJ1-1
v_gene: TRBV12-3/TRBV12-4
d_gene: -
CDR3nt: TGTGCCAGCAGTTTCGCACAGAACACTGAAGCTTTCTTT
CDR3aa: CASSFAQNTEAFF

abundance: -
j_gene: TRBJ2-2
v_gene: TRBV5-1
d_gene: TRBD1
CDR3nt: TGCGCCAGCAGCTTGGGGTCGGGACAGGGGATTTTCGGGGAGCTGTTTTTT
CDR3aa: CASSLGSGQGIFGELFF

abundance: few
j_gene: TRBJ2-1
v_gene: TRBV7-8
d_gene: -
CDR3nt: TGTGCCAGCAGCCCGTTCACAGTCGACCTCTTAAGCTCCTACAATGAGCAGTTCTTC
CDR3aa: CASSPFTVDLLSSYNEQFF

abundance: few
j_gene: TRBJ2-1
v_gene: TRBV5-8
d_gene: TRBD2
CDR3nt: TGTGCCAGCAGCGTGGGACTAGCGGAACAAAATGAGCAGTTCTTC
CDR3aa: CASSVGLAEQNEQFF

abundance: few
j_gene: TRBJ1-5
v_gene: TRBV6-6
d_gene: TRBD1
CDR3nt: TGTGCCAGCAAGGAAGGGGGACAGTTCAATCAGCCCCAGCATTTT
CDR3aa: CASKEGGQFNQPQHF